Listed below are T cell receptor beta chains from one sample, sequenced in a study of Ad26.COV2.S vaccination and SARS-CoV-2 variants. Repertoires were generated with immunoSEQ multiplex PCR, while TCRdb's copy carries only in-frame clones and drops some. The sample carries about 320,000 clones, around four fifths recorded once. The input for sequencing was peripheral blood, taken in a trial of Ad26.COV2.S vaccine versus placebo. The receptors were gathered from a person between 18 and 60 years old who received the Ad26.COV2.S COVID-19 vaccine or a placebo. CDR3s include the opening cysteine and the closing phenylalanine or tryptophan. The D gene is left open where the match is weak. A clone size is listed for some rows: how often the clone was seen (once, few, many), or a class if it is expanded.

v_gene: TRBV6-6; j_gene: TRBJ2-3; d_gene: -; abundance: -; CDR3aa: CASSDPQRSTDTQYF; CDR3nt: TGTGCCAGCAGTGACCCGCAGAGAAGCACAGATACGCAGTATTTT
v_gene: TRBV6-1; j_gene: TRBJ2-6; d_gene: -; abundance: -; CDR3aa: CASSDPVLAGANVLTF; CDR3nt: TGTGCCAGCAGTGACCCAGTTTTGGCTGGGGCCAACGTCCTGACTTTC
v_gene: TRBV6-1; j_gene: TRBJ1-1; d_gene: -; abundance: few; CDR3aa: CASSDGLGEAFF; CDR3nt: TGTGCCAGCAGTGACGGACTGGGGGAAGCTTTCTTT
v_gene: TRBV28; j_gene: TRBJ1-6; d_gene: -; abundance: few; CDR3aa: CASAINSPLHF; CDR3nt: TGTGCCAGCGCGATCAACTCACCCCTCCACTTT
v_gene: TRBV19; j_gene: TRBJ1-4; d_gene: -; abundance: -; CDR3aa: CASSMTGSNEKLFF; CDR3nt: TGTGCCAGTAGTATGACAGGCTCTAATGAAAAACTGTTTTTT
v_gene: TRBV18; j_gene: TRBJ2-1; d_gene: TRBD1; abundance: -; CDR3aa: CASSRDSSYNEQFF; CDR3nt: TGTGCCAGCTCACGGGACAGCTCCTACAATGAGCAGTTCTTC
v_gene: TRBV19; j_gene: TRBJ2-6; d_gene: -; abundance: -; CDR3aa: CASSIPEAGANVLTF; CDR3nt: TGTGCCAGTAGTATACCGGAGGCTGGGGCCAACGTCCTGACTTTC
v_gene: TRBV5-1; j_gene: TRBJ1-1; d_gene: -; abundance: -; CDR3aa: CASSLGTVGTEAFF; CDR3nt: TGCGCCAGCAGCTTGGGGACAGTTGGAACTGAAGCTTTCTTT
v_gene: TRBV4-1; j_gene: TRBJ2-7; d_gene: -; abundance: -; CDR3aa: CASSHPGPYEQYF; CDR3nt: TGCGCCAGCAGCCACCCGGGACCTTACGAGCAGTACTTC
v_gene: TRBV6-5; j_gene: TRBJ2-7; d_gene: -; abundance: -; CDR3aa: CASTPVPLAEQYF; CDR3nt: TGTGCCAGCACTCCTGTACCTCTTGCCGAGCAGTACTTC
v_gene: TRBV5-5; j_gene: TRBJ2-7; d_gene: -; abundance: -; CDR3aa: CASSLLGQSSYEQYF; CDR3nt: TGTGCCAGCAGCTTGTTAGGACAGAGCTCCTACGAGCAGTACTTC
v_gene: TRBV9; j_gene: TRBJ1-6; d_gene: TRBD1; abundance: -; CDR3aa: CASTRDRGNSPLHF; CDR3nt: TGTGCCAGCACCCGGGACAGGGGAAATTCACCCCTCCACTTT
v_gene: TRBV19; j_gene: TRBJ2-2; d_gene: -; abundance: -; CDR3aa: CASSQMNTGELFF; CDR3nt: TGTGCCAGTAGTCAGATGAACACCGGGGAGCTGTTTTTT
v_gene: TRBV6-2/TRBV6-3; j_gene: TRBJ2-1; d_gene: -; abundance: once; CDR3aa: CASSLDSINEQFF; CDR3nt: TGTGCCAGCAGTCTAGATAGTATCAATGAGCAGTTCTTC
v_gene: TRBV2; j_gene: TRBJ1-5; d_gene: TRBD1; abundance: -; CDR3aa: CASIPDRGSQPQHF; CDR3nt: TGTGCCAGCATTCCCGACAGGGGGAGTCAGCCCCAGCATTTT
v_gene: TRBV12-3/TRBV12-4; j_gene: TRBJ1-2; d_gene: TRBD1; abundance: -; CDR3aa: CASSLTGADGYTF; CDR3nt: TGTGCCAGCAGTTTGACAGGGGCAGATGGCTACACCTTC
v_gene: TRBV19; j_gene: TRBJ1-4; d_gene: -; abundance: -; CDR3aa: CASSGWGWRINEKLFF; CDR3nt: TGTGCCAGTAGTGGCTGGGGATGGCGTATTAATGAAAAACTGTTTTTT
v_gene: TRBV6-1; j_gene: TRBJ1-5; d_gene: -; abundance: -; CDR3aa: CASSAGAGGGNQPQHF; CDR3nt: TGTGCCAGCAGTGCTGGGGCGGGTGGGGGCAATCAGCCCCAGCATTTT
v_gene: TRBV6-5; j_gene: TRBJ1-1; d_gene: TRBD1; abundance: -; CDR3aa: CASSLGGQGGTEAFF; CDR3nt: TGTGCCAGCAGTCTAGGGGGACAGGGAGGCACTGAAGCTTTCTTT
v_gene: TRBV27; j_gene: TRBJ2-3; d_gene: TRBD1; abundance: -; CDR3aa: CASSFQGADTQYF; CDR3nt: TGTGCCAGCAGTTTTCAGGGGGCAGATACGCAGTATTTT
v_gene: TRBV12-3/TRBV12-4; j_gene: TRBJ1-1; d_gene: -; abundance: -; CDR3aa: CASSFQGSEAFF; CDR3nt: TGTGCCAGCAGTTTTCAGGGGTCCGAAGCTTTCTTT
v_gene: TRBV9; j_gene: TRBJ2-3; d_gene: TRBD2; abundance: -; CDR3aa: CASSVVWGSSGGTDTQYF; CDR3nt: TGTGCCAGCAGCGTAGTTTGGGGCTCGAGCGGGGGCACAGATACGCAGTATTTT
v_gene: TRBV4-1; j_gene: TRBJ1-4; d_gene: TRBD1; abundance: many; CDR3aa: CASSQGQGGKLFF; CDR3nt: TGCGCCAGCAGCCAGGGACAGGGCGGAAAACTGTTTTTT
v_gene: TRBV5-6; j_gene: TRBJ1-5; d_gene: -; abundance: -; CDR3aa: CASSPGGGQPQHF; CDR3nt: TGTGCCAGCAGCCCGGGGGGCGGTCAGCCCCAGCATTTT
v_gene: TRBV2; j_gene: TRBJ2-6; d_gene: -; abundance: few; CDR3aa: CASSEVGPRTGANVLTF; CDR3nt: TGTGCCAGCAGTGAAGTGGGACCGCGAACTGGGGCCAACGTCCTGACTTTC
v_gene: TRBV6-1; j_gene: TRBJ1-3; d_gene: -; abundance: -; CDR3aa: CASSEVRLGDTIYF; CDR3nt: TGTGCCAGCAGTGAAGTAAGGCTGGGGGACACCATATATTTT
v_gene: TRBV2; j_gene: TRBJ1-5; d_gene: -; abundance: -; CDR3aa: CASSGQYSNQPQHF; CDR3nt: TGTGCCAGCAGTGGACAGTATAGCAATCAGCCCCAGCATTTT
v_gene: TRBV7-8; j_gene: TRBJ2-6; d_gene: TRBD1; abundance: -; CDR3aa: CASSGNRGSGANVLTF; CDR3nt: TGTGCCAGCAGCGGCAACAGGGGGTCAGGGGCCAACGTCCTGACTTTC
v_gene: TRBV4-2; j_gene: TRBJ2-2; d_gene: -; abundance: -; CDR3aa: CASSHTGTSGELFF; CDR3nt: TGTGCCAGCAGCCATACCGGGACATCCGGGGAGCTGTTTTTT
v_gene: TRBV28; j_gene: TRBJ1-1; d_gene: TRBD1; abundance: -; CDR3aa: CASSLNGQAGRWTEAFF; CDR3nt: TGTGCCAGCAGTTTAAACGGACAGGCGGGGAGGTGGACTGAAGCTTTCTTT
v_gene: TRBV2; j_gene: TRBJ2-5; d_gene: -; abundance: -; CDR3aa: CASSDNRETQYF; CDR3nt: TGTGCCAGCAGCGATAACAGAGAGACCCAGTACTTC